Following are 14 T cell receptor beta chains from one sample sequenced in a study of T cells expressing NK-cell markers. TCRdb reprocessed the 5' RACE reads and stores each CDR3 protein as one record, lacking DNA. This sample's table has about 460,000 distinct CDR3 sequences. The specimen was blood T cells: a sorted CD56 or NKG2C T cell subset, CD4+ or CD8+ T cells, or bulk PBMC T cells (not recorded which). Receptors were obtained from a woman aged 45-59 years in good health.

The chain has TRBV29-1 and TRBJ1-1; lacking DNA, the TRBD1 call made by TCRdb goes unchecked. Germline V gives CDR1 SQVTM, CDR2 ANQGSEA. The CDR3 extends over 16 amino acids. This CDR3 is CSVSAGWGADGTEAFF.

The rearrangement links TRBV6-5 to TRBJ2-1; TCRdb's D call, TRBD1, is unchecked because there is no DNA. Per germline, CDR1 MNHEY and CDR2 SVGAGI. This CDR3 has 14 amino acids. The CDR3 sequence: CASNPGQVNNEQFF.

This rearrangement joins TRBV5-1 to TRBJ1-1. Germline V lookup: CDR1 SGHRS, CDR2 YFSETQ. The CDR3 sequence is 13 residues long. This CDR3 reads CASSLEGSTEAFF.

The V gene is TRBV20-1, the J gene TRBJ2-1. This CDR3 has 12 residues. CDR1 DFQATT and CDR2 SNEGSKA come from the germline V gene (reference sequence). CDR3: CSANGLVNEQFF.

The gene calls are TRBV20-1 and TRBJ2-1. CDR1 and CDR2 (germline): DFQATT, SNEGSKA (reference sequence). The CDR3 is 12 amino acids. Here the CDR3 reads CSATDVSNEQFF.

The chain joins TRBV7-2 to TRBJ2-1. Germline values: CDR1 SGHTA, CDR2 FQGNSA. The CDR3 totals 13 residues. CDR3 amino acids: CASSQDFRKEQFF.

This chain joins TRBV7-8 and TRBJ2-1; TCRdb gives TRBD2 as the D gene, but with no DNA this cannot be confirmed. This CDR3 has 13 residues. The germline CDR1 and CDR2 sequences are SGHVS and FQNEAQ. CDR3 loop: CASAGEAYNEQFF. Together with reference TRBV7-8 and TRBJ2-1, the CDR3 gives the full variable domain: GAGVSQSPRYKVAKRGQDVALRCDPISGHVSLFWYQQALGQGPEFLTYFQNEAQLDKSGLPSDRFFAERPEGSVSTLKIQRTQQEDSAVYLCASAGEAYNEQFFGPGTRLTVL.

The chain couples TRBV5-1 to TRBJ2-1; TCRdb proposes TRBD2, but this gene call is untestable without DNA. The CDR3 is 17 amino acids. Germline V lookup: CDR1 SGHRS, CDR2 YFSETQ. CDR3 loop: CASSLGTSGISYNEQFF.

V usage is TRBV7-9 and J usage is TRBJ2-1. The CDR3 sequence is 12 residues long. Germline lookup yields CDR1 SEHNR and CDR2 FQNEAQ (reference sequence). The CDR3 spells CASGRVDSEQFF.

V gene TRBV12-3 or TRBV12-4 combines with J gene TRBJ2-5. The CDR3 covers 14 residues. CDR3 residues: CASSPRVREETQYF.

V usage is TRBV4-1 and J usage is TRBJ2-3; no DNA is available, so the TRBD2 call from TCRdb remains unchecked. Germline CDR1 is MGHRA and CDR2 is YSYEKL. There are 17 residues in the CDR3. The CDR3 sequence is CASSHTGTRSSTDTQYF.

The chain joins TRBV2 to TRBJ1-1; the TCRdb D gene call, TRBD1, has no DNA to confirm it. Germline V lookup: CDR1 SNHLY, CDR2 FYNNEI. This CDR3 comprises 15 residues. The CDR3 reads CASRFGTAINTEAFF.

The gene calls are TRBV20-1 and TRBJ2-1; the D call from TCRdb, TRBD1, cannot be confirmed without DNA. The CDR3 is 11 amino acids. CDR1 and CDR2 (germline): DFQATT, SNEGSKA (reference sequence). CDR3 region: CSASLDSPMFF.

The chain recombines TRBV5-1 with TRBJ2-7; TCRdb's D gene call, TRBD1, goes unchecked for lack of DNA. CDR3 length: 16 amino acids. The V gene's germline CDR1 is SGHRS and CDR2 YFSETQ. The CDR3 protein is CASSSDAGQGAYEQYF.